This T cell receptor (beta chain) was observed in a study of blood T cell repertoires in COVID-19. The wider study: PBMCs, B-cell-depleted T cells, or T cells were the source of the cDNA or gDNA that made up the material.

Original methodology: Cell counts per sample came from amplifying reference gene primers. Data came from immunoSEQ multiplex PCR; TCRdb stores just in-frame clones and leaves some out. Clonal size and the V and J genes are those of that table, whereas D and trimming came from the DNA. The table lists under 350,000 clones, around 86% of them singletons. Resolution of symptoms, clearance, or two negative PCRs was present in recovered Cohort 3 donors. Sequencing used PBMCs or T cells enriched from blood (not recorded which). The TCR sequence derives from a woman aged 18-35 years who had recovered from COVID-19.

CDR3 protein: CASLLGGPVFEQYF. DNA for the CDR3: TGTGCCAGTCTGCTCGGGGGTCCTGTGTTCGAGCAGTACTTC. The chain employs TRBV28 and TRBJ2-7; possible D gene TRBD2, 6 bases. V lost 9 bases, J lost 6 bases, and 21 bases lay in between. Germline V CDR1 and CDR2: MDHEN, SYDVKM. The CDR3 sequence is 14 residues long.